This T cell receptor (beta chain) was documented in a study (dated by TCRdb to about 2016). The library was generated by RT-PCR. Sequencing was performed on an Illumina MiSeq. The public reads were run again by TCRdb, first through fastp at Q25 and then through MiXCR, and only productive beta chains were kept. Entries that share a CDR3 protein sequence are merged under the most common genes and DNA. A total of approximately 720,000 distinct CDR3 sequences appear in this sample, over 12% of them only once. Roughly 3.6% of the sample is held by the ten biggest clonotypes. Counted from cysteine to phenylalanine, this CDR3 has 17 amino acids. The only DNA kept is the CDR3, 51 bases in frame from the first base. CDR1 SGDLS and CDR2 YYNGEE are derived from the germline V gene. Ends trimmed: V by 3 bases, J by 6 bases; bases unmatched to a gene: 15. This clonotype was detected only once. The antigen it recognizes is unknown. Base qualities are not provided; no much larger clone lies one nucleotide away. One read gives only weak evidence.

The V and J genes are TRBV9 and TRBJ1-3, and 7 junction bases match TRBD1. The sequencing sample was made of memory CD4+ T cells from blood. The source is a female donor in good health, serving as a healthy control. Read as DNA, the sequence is TGTGCCAGCAGCGCCCGTGAACAGGGGATCGTGGAAAACACCATATATTTT. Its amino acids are CASSAREQGIVENTIYF.